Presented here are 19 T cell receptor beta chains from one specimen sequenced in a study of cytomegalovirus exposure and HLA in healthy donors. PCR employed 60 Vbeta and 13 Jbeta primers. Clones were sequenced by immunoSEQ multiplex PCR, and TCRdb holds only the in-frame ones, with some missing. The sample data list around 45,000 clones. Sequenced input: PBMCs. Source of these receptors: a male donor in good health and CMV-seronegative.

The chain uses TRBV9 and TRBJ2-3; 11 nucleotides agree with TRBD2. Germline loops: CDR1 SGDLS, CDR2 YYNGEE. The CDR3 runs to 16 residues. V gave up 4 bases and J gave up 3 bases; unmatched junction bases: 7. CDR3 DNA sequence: TGTGCCAGCAGCCCACCTCGACTAGCGGGGACAGATACGCAGTATTTT. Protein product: CASSPPRLAGTDTQYF.

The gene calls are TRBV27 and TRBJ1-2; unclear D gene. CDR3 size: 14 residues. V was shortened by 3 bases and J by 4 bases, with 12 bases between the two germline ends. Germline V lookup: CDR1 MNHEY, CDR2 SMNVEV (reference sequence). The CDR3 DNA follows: TGTGCCAGCAGTTTGAATGGAGGGCGCTATGGCTACACCTTC. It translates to CASSLNGGRYGYTF.

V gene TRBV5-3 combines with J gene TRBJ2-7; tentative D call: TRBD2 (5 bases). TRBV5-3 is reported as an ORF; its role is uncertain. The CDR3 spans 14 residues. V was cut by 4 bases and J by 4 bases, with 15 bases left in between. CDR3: CARSPQEGPYEQYF. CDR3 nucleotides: TGTGCCAGAAGCCCTCAAGAGGGCCCGTACGAGCAGTACTTC.

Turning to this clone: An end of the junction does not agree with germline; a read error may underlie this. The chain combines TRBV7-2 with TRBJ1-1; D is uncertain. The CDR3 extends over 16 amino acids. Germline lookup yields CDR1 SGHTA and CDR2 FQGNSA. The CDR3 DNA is TGTGCCAGCAGCTTAGGAAGTACGGACCGACTAACAAATTTCAACTTT. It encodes CASSLGSTDRLTNFNF.

The CDR3 here is CASSLRTGKETQYF. Written as DNA, the CDR3 is TGCGCCAGCAGCCTACGCACAGGCAAAGAGACCCAGTACTTC. The V and J genes are TRBV4-1 and TRBJ2-5; the D gene is possibly TRBD1 (5 bases). The germline V and J ends were trimmed by 4 bases and 3 bases, with 12 bases remaining between them. The CDR3 length is 14 residues. Germline CDR1 is MGHRA and CDR2 is YSYEKL.

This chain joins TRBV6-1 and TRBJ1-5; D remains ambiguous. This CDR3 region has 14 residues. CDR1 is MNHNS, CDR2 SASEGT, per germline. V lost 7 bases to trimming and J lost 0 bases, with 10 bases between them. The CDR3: CASTRRFSNQPQHF. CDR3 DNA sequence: TGTGCCAGCACACGGCGGTTTAGCAATCAGCCCCAGCATTTT.

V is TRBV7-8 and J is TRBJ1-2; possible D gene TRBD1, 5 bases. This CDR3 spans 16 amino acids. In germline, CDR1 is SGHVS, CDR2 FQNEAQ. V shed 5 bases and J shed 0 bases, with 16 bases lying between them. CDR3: CASSTEYRSANYGYTF. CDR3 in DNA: TGTGCCAGCAGCACCGAATACAGGTCCGCTAACTATGGCTACACCTTC. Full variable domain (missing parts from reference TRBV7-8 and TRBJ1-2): GAGVSQSPRYKVAKRGQDVALRCDPISGHVSLFWYQQALGQGPEFLTYFQNEAQLDKSGLPSDRFFAERPEGSVSTLKIQRTQQEDSAVYLCASSTEYRSANYGYTFGSGTRLTVV.

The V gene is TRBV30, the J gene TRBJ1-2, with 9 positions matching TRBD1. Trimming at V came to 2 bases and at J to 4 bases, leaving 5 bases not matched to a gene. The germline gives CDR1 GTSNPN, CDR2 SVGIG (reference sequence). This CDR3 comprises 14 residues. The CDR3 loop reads CAWSSGQGTYGYTF. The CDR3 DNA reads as TGTGCCTGGAGTTCTGGACAGGGGACCTATGGCTACACCTTC.

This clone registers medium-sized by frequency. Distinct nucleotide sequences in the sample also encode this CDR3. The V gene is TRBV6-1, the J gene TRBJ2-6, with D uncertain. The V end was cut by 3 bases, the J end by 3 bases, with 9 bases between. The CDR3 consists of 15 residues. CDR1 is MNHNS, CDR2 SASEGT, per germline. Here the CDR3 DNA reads TGTGCCAGCAGTGACTCGGCAGGTGGGGCCAACGTCCTGACTTTC. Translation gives CASSDSAGGANVLTF.

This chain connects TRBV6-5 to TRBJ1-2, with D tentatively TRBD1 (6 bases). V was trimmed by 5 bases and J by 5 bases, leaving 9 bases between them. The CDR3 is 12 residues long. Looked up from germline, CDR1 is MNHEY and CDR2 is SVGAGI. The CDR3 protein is CASSAQGYGYTF. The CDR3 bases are TGTGCCAGCAGTGCCCAGGGGTATGGCTACACCTTC.

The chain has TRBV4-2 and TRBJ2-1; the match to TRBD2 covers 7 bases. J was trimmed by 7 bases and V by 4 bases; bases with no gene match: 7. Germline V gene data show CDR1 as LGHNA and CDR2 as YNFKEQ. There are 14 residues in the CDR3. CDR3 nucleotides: TGTGCCAGCAGCCCTACGAGGCGGGAGAATGAGCAGTTCTTC. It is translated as CASSPTRRENEQFF.

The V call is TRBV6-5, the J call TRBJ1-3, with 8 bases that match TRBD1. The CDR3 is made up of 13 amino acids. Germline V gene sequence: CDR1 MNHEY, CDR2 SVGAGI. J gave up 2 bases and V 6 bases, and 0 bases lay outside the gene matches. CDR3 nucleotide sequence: TGTGCCAGCAGGACAGGGGCTGGAAACACCATATATTTT. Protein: CASRTGAGNTIYF.

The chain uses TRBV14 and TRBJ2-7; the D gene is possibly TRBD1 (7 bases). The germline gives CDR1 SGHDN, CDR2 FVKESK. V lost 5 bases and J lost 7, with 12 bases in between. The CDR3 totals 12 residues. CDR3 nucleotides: TGTGCCAGCAGCGGACAGGCGGGAGAGCAGTACTTC. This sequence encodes CASSGQAGEQYF.

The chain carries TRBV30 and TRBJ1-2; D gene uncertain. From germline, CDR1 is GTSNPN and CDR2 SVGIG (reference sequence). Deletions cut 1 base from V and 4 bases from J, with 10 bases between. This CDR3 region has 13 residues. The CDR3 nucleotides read TGTGCCTGGAGTGGGGGAGTTAGCTATGGCTACACCTTC. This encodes CAWSGGVSYGYTF.

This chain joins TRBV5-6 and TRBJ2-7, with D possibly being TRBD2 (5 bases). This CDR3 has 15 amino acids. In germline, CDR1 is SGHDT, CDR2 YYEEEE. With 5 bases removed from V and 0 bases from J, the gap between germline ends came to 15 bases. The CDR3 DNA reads TGTGCCAGCAGTCCCTCGAGCGGACGCTCCTACGAGCAGTACTTC. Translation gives CASSPSSGRSYEQYF.

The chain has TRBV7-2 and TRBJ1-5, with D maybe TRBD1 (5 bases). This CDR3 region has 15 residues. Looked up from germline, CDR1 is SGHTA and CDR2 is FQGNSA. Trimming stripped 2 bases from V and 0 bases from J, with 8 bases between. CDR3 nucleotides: TGTGCCAGCAGCTTATCAACAGGTAGCAATCAGCCCCAGCATTTT. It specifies CASSLSTGSNQPQHF.

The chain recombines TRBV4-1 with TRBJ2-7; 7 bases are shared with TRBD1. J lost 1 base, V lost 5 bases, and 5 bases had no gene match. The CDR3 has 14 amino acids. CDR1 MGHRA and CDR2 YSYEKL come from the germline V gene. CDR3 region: CASSSPGQSYEQYF. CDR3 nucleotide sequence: TGCGCCAGCAGCTCGCCGGGACAGTCCTACGAGCAGTACTTC.

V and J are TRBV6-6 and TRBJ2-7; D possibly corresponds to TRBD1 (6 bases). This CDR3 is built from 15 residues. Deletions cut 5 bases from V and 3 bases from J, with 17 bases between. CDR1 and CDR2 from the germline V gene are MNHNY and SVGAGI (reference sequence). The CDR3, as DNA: TGTGCCAGCAGTACCCCTAAGGGGGTGGGCTACGAGCAGTACTTC. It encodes CASSTPKGVGYEQYF.

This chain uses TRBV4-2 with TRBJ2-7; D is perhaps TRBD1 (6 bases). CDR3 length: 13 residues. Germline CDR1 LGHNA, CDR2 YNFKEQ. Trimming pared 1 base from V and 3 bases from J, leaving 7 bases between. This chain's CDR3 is CASSQAQGYEQYF. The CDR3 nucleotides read TGTGCCAGCAGCCAAGCACAGGGCTACGAGCAGTACTTC.